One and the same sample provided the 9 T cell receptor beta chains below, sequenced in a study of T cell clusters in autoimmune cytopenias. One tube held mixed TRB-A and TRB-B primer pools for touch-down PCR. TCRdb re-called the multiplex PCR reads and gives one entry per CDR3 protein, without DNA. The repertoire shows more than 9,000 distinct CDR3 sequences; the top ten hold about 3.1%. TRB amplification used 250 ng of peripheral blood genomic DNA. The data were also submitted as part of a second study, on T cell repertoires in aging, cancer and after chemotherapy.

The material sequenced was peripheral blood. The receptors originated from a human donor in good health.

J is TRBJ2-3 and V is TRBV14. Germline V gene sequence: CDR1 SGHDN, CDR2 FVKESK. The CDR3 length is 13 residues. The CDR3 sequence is CASSRGFTDTQYF.

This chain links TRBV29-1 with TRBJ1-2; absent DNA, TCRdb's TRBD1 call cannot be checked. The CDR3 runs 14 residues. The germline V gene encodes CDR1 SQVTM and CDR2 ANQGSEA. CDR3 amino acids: CSVPRDRANYGYTF.

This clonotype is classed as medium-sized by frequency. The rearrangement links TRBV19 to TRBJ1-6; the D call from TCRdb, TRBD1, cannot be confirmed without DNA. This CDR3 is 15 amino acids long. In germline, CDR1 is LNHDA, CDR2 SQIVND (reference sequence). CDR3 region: CASKGASADNSPLHF.

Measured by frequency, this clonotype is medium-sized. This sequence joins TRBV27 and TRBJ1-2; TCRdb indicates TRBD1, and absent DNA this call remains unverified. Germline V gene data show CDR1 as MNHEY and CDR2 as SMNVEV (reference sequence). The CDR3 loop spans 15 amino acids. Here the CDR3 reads CASALTTALTSGYTF.

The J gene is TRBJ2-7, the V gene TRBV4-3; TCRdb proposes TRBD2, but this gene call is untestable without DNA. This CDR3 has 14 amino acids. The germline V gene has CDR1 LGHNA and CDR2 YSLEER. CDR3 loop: CASSQEGTIGEQYF.

Here the CDR3 reads CASSSQGVAKNIQYF. V is TRBV28 and J is TRBJ2-4; without DNA, the TCRdb call of TRBD1 cannot be checked. The germline V gene encodes CDR1 MDHEN and CDR2 SYDVKM. The CDR3 has 15 residues.

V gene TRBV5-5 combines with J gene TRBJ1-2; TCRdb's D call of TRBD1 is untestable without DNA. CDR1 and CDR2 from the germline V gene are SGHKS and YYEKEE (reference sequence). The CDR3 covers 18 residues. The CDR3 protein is CASSVGPGRSGANYGYTF.

The CDR3 here is CASSIAGRETQYF. This sequence joins TRBV19 and TRBJ2-5. Germline-derived CDR1 and CDR2 are LNHDA and SQIVND (reference sequence). CDR3 length: 13 amino acids.

This CDR3 is CSARGGQANFYGYTF. The V and J genes are TRBV20-1 and TRBJ1-2; the D call from TCRdb, TRBD1, cannot be confirmed without DNA. The CDR3 totals 15 residues. Germline V gives CDR1 DFQATT, CDR2 SNEGSKA (reference sequence).